This T cell receptor beta chain is from a study of technical replicates of blood from a handful of donors. Sequencing was performed with immunoSEQ multiplex PCR; in TCRdb, only in-frame clones are kept and a portion is missing. Counted here are about 83,000 clones, 92% occurring once; the ten biggest clones make up 0.25% to 0.35%. This CDR3 is 14 amino acids long. Trimming left V 0 bases short and J 5 bases short, with 12 bases between. Germline CDR1 SGHDT, CDR2 YYEEEE. The TCR was taken from a human donor in good health. The sample taken for sequencing was T cells isolated from PBMCs. The chain is built from TRBV5-6 and TRBJ2-7; maybe TRBD2 (5 bases). As DNA, the CDR3 is TGTGCCAGCAGCTTGGTTCCGGGTAGCGACGAGCAGTACTTC. Protein product: CASSLVPGSDEQYF.